This TCR beta chain was sequenced during a study of cytomegalovirus exposure and HLA in healthy donors. Use of 60 Vbeta and 13 Jbeta primers characterized the PCR. The assay was immunoSEQ multiplex PCR, and TCRdb's table has in-frame clones only and misses some. This table has some 100,000 clones, roughly four fifths appearing once. This clone showed up just once. Trimming left V 3 bases short and J 2 bases short, with 10 bases between. The CDR3 runs 14 residues. In germline, CDR1 is SGHVS, CDR2 FQNEAQ. V and J are TRBV7-8 and TRBJ1-1; D is uncertain. The sequence came from a male donor in good health and CMV-seropositive. The sample was PBMCs. This CDR3 reads CASSFGLENTEAFF. In DNA, the CDR3 is TGTGCCAGCAGCTTCGGCCTAGAAAACACTGAAGCTTTCTTT.